This is a list of T cell receptor beta chains from one sample in a study of liver allograft versus peripheral blood T cells. TCRdb re-called the reads through MiXCR, storing one row per CDR3 protein. The data contain over 9,000 distinct CDR3 sequences, about 25% of them singletons. The receptors were gathered from a human patient who had a liver transplant. Part of the T cell pool may stem from the graft donor. Both conserved end residues are part of each CDR3. D genes are given only for firm matches. Rows may omit the clone size; those that give it use once, few, many or a size class.

d_gene,j_gene,len,v_gene,abundance,CDR3aa,CDR3nt
TRBD1,TRBJ1-2,16,TRBV20-1,many,CSASLWDRGEDYGYTF,TGCAGTGCTAGCCTCTGGGACAGGGGGGAGGACTATGGCTACACCTTC
NA,TRBJ2-7,15,TRBV6-1,NA,CASSRTGTPGYEQYF,TGTGCCAGCAGCCGTACCGGGACACCTGGCTACGAGCAGTACTTC
TRBD2,TRBJ2-5,18,TRBV6-5,medium-sized,CASSEALVVAGAKETQYF,TGTGCCAGCAGTGAAGCTCTAGTGGTAGCGGGGGCAAAAGAGACCCAGTACTTC
NA,TRBJ1-6,12,TRBV5-1,NA,CASSLEDSPLHF,TGCGCCAGCAGCTTGGAGGATTCACCCCTCCACTTT
TRBD2,TRBJ2-1,16,TRBV6-5,NA,CASRWTSGASYNEQFF,TGTGCCAGCAGATGGACTAGCGGGGCTTCCTACAATGAGCAGTTCTTC
NA,TRBJ2-1,15,TRBV12-5,few,CASGSWEASYNEQFF,TGTGCTAGTGGTTCGTGGGAAGCATCCTACAATGAGCAGTTCTTC
NA,TRBJ2-7,14,TRBV28,medium-sized,CASSLDSTIYEQYF,TGTGCCAGCAGTCTAGACAGCACGATCTACGAGCAGTACTTC
NA,TRBJ2-5,14,TRBV11-3,NA,CASSYRDHQETQYF,TGTGCCAGCAGCTATCGGGACCACCAAGAGACCCAGTACTTC
NA,TRBJ1-5,14,TRBV24-1,NA,CATSDYMSNQPQHF,TGTGCCACCAGTGATTATATGAGCAATCAGCCCCAGCATTTT
NA,TRBJ1-1,13,TRBV6-5,many,CASSFGAGLEAFF,TGTGCCAGCAGTTTCGGGGCGGGCCTTGAAGCTTTCTTT
TRBD1,TRBJ1-1,16,TRBV10-2,few,CASSDRQGAPNTEAFF,TGCGCCAGCAGTGATCGACAGGGGGCACCGAACACTGAAGCTTTCTTT
NA,TRBJ1-2,16,TRBV5-6,many,CASSLGPSSTARGYTF,TGTGCCAGCAGCTTGGGGCCTTCTTCAACTGCTAGGGGCTACACCTTC
NA,TRBJ2-1,14,TRBV5-6,many,CASKGQGIYNEQFF,TGTGCCAGCAAGGGGCAGGGGATTTACAATGAGCAGTTCTTC
NA,TRBJ1-5,19,TRBV28,once,CASSLFLIAWGRSNQPQHF,TGTGCCAGCAGTTTATTCTTAATTGCGTGGGGCAGGAGCAATCAGCCCCAGCATTTT
NA,TRBJ1-2,16,TRBV28,medium-sized,CASSLSADSETYGYTF,TGTGCCAGCAGTTTATCCGCTGACAGCGAAACTTATGGCTACACCTTC
NA,TRBJ1-1,15,TRBV18,few,CASSLIGDENTEAFF,TGTGCCAGCTCCCTCATAGGGGACGAGAACACTGAAGCTTTCTTT
NA,TRBJ2-5,15,TRBV7-2,few,CASNRVVGIGETQYF,TGTGCCAGCAACCGAGTTGTGGGGATCGGAGAGACCCAGTACTTC
TRBD2,TRBJ2-3,16,TRBV27,few,CATLLPGLAGGPSQYF,TGTGCCACCCTCCTACCCGGTCTAGCGGGGGGGCCATCACAGTATTTT
NA,TRBJ2-7,16,TRBV27,medium-sized,CASSLRWGHSTDEQYF,TGTGCCAGCAGTTTACGATGGGGTCATAGCACCGACGAGCAGTACTTC
NA,TRBJ1-2,14,TRBV10-3,medium-sized,CAISEHRDNYGYTF,TGTGCCATCAGTGAGCATCGGGATAACTATGGCTACACCTTC
NA,TRBJ1-2,16,TRBV12-3/TRBV12-4,many,CASTISGQKINYGYTF,TGTGCCAGCACCATTTCGGGGCAGAAAATCAACTATGGCTACACCTTC
NA,TRBJ2-5,12,TRBV29-1,medium-sized,CSVGGRQETQYF,TGCAGCGTGGGGGGAAGGCAAGAGACCCAGTACTTC
NA,TRBJ2-3,14,TRBV20-1,few,CSASGGSLTDTQYF,TGCAGTGCTAGTGGTGGGAGCTTGACAGATACGCAGTATTTT
NA,TRBJ2-2,17,TRBV11-2,NA,CASSLDTAKYRPGELFF,TGTGCCAGCAGCTTAGATACGGCGAAATACCGGCCCGGGGAGCTGTTTTTT
TRBD1,TRBJ2-5,16,TRBV7-2,NA,CASSLVDRGSLETQYF,TGTGCCAGCAGCTTAGTAGACAGGGGGTCCTTGGAGACCCAGTACTTC
TRBD2,TRBJ2-5,16,TRBV11-2,NA,CASSPLGRGTQETQYF,TGTGCCAGCAGCCCCCTAGGGCGGGGGACCCAAGAGACCCAGTACTTC
NA,TRBJ2-1,14,TRBV29-1,medium-sized,CSVPGLLLYNEQFF,TGCAGCGTTCCCGGACTCTTACTGTACAATGAGCAGTTCTTC
TRBD1,TRBJ2-2,17,TRBV13,NA,CASSRPRQGTKAGELFF,TGTGCCAGCAGCCGACCCCGACAGGGGACCAAGGCCGGGGAGCTGTTTTTT
NA,TRBJ2-2,14,TRBV7-3,NA,CASSFGTNTGELFF,TGTGCCAGCAGCTTTGGCACAAACACCGGGGAGCTGTTTTTT
NA,TRBJ1-4,12,TRBV20-1,few,CRAQETNEKLFF,TGCAGGGCCCAGGAAACTAATGAAAAACTGTTTTTT
NA,TRBJ1-2,12,TRBV12-3/TRBV12-4,NA,CASSKEGYGYTF,TGTGCCAGCAGTAAAGAGGGCTATGGCTACACCTTC
NA,TRBJ1-3,13,TRBV28,many,CASIGGSGNTIYF,TGTGCCAGCATCGGGGGGTCTGGAAACACCATATATTTT
TRBD1,TRBJ1-4,14,TRBV6-6,NA,CASRGGQLSEKLFF,TGTGCCAGCAGAGGGGGACAGCTTAGTGAAAAACTGTTTTTT
NA,TRBJ2-5,14,TRBV6-2/TRBV6-3,many,CASSYGWKQETQYF,TGTGCCAGCAGTTACGGCTGGAAGCAAGAGACCCAGTACTTC
NA,TRBJ1-2,14,TRBV5-4,NA,CASSTEVQGFRYTF,TGTGCCAGCAGCACGGAGGTACAGGGCTTCCGCTACACCTTC
NA,TRBJ2-5,14,TRBV11-1,NA,CASSRGLTQETQYF,TGTGCCAGCAGCCGGGGACTCACTCAAGAGACCCAGTACTTC
NA,TRBJ2-5,14,TRBV7-2,many,CASSSPYFGETQYF,TGTGCCAGCAGCTCGCCGTACTTCGGTGAGACCCAGTACTTC
NA,TRBJ1-5,15,TRBV28,medium-sized,CASSDPAGLNQPQHF,TGTGCCAGCAGTGATCCAGCAGGTCTCAATCAGCCCCAGCATTTT
NA,TRBJ1-1,14,TRBV29-1,NA,CSVEEAGVGTEAFF,TGCAGCGTTGAAGAGGCGGGGGTAGGTACTGAAGCTTTCTTT
NA,TRBJ1-3,15,TRBV28,NA,CASSEAGLGGNTIYF,TGTGCCAGCAGCGAAGCAGGGTTGGGTGGAAACACCATATATTTT
NA,TRBJ1-6,12,TRBV18,many,CASSPSEGPLHF,TGTGCCAGCTCACCCTCTGAGGGACCCCTCCACTTT
NA,TRBJ2-3,12,TRBV7-9,NA,CASSPNSVRQVF,TGTGCCAGCAGCCCAAACTCCGTAAGACAGGTTTTT
TRBD1,TRBJ1-6,14,TRBV6-1,medium-sized,CASSEGDSYSPLHF,TGTGCCAGCAGTGAGGGGGACAGTTATTCACCCCTCCACTTT
NA,TRBJ1-2,14,TRBV12-3/TRBV12-4,NA,CATKPPGSGYGYTF,TGTGCCACAAAACCCCCCGGGTCTGGCTATGGCTACACCTTC
TRBD1,TRBJ1-6,18,TRBV19,medium-sized,CASKVHDRGRRENSPLHF,TGTGCCAGCAAAGTCCATGACAGGGGGCGCCGGGAGAATTCACCCCTCCACTTT
NA,TRBJ1-1,16,TRBV5-1,once,CASSSGSNTLNTEAFF,TGCGCCAGCAGCTCTGGGTCAAATACTTTGAACACTGAAGCTTTCTTT
NA,TRBJ1-2,14,TRBV6-5,medium-sized,CASSFTRVARGYTF,TGTGCCAGCAGCTTCACACGGGTAGCGAGGGGCTACACCTTC
NA,TRBJ1-1,14,TRBV12-3/TRBV12-4,NA,CASSLSYDGTEAFF,TGTGCCAGCAGTTTATCCTACGATGGGACTGAAGCTTTCTTT
TRBD2,TRBJ2-7,15,TRBV20-1,medium-sized,CSARDWGLDSYEQYF,TGCAGTGCTAGAGATTGGGGACTAGACTCCTACGAGCAGTACTTC
NA,TRBJ2-5,16,TRBV7-3,few,CASSLTGRRGQETQYF,TGTGCCAGCAGCTTAACAGGGAGGCGAGGCCAAGAGACCCAGTACTTC
NA,TRBJ1-1,13,TRBV6-1,NA,CASREQVNTEAFF,TGTGCCAGCAGGGAACAGGTGAACACTGAAGCTTTCTTT
NA,TRBJ1-1,10,TRBV29-1,medium-sized,CSVAYTEAFF,TGCAGCGTTGCGTACACTGAAGCTTTCTTT
NA,TRBJ1-6,16,TRBV11-2,NA,CASSLSAQGNRSPLHF,TGTGCCAGCAGCTTATCCGCACAGGGAAACAGGTCGCCCCTCCACTTT
NA,TRBJ1-5,12,TRBV6-5,few,CASRTANQPQHF,TGTGCCAGCAGAACAGCTAATCAGCCCCAGCATTTT
NA,TRBJ2-2,14,TRBV20-1,NA,CSAPGTSNTGELFF,TGCAGTGCCCCCGGGACTTCGAACACCGGGGAGCTGTTTTTT
TRBD1,TRBJ2-3,14,TRBV29-1,once,CSVEGQGEADTQYF,TGCAGCGTTGAGGGACAGGGGGAAGCAGATACGCAGTATTTT
NA,TRBJ1-4,11,TRBV12-3/TRBV12-4,NA,CASSQAQKLFF,TGTGCCAGTAGTCAGGCCCAAAAACTGTTTTTT
NA,TRBJ2-5,13,TRBV29-1,many,CSVDWGRGETQYF,TGCAGCGTTGATTGGGGGCGAGGGGAGACCCAGTACTTC
TRBD1,TRBJ2-3,15,TRBV28,NA,CASSRQGIGTDTQYF,TGTGCCAGCAGTAGACAGGGGATAGGGACAGATACGCAGTATTTT
NA,TRBJ1-4,12,TRBV5-6,medium-sized,CASSFGNEKLFF,TGTGCCAGCAGCTTTGGCAATGAAAAACTGTTTTTT